These 5 T cell receptor beta chains came from one sample sequenced in a study of radiotherapy plus CTLA-4 blockade in lung cancer. Libraries were prepared by immunoSEQ multiplex PCR; TCRdb keeps only in-frame clonotypes and omits some of them. Altogether approximately 94,000 clones are present, roughly 80% being singletons, with the ten largest covering roughly 25%. This material consisted of peripheral blood, taken from a patient treated with radiotherapy plus ipilimumab. These receptors originate from a human donor with non-small cell lung cancer that progressed on radiotherapy plus ipilimumab.

The chain combines TRBV6-5 with TRBJ2-7, with a weak D call TRBD1 (6 bases). V shed 0 bases and J shed 0 bases, with 9 bases lying between them. The CDR3 extends over 15 amino acids. Germline V gene sequence: CDR1 MNHEY, CDR2 SVGAGI. CDR3 DNA sequence: TGTGCCAGCAGTTACTCCCGGGACACCTCCTACGAGCAGTACTTC. It encodes CASSYSRDTSYEQYF.

The chain uses TRBV6-1 and TRBJ1-1, with 7 bases aligning to TRBD1. This CDR3 is built from 11 residues. Germline lookup yields CDR1 MNHNS and CDR2 SASEGT. V trimming: 9 bases; J trimming: 4 bases; junction bases outside the gene matches: 2. CDR3 residues: CASRQGTEAFF. As DNA, the CDR3 is TGTGCCAGTCGACAGGGCACTGAAGCTTTCTTT.

V is TRBV6-5 and J is TRBJ2-4; 8 bases are a match to TRBD1. V lost 3 bases and J lost 9; bases outside the gene matches: 4. The CDR3 has 13 amino acids. From germline, CDR1 is MNHEY and CDR2 SVGAGI. CDR3 sequence (DNA): TGTGCCAGCAGTTATGACAGGGGAGGCATTCAGTACTTC. As protein: CASSYDRGGIQYF.

The V and J genes are TRBV6-5 and TRBJ1-2, with TRBD1 matching over 7 bases. CDR1 is MNHEY, CDR2 SVGAGI, per germline. V lost 3 bases to trimming and J lost 1 base; unmatched junction nucleotides: 8. The CDR3 sequence is 16 residues long. The CDR3 here is CASSYKPGQSNYGYTF. CDR3 nucleotides: TGTGCCAGCAGTTATAAACCGGGACAGAGTAACTATGGCTACACCTTC.

This clone was picked up a small number of times. The chain combines TRBV30 with TRBJ2-3; D gene uncertain. The V gene's germline CDR1 is GTSNPN and CDR2 SVGIG (reference sequence). Trimming shortened V by 5 bases and J by 2 bases, and 11 bases separated the two germline ends. This CDR3 spans 13 amino acids. CDR3 sequence: CAWATGNTDTQYF. The DNA of the CDR3 is TGTGCCTGGGCGACGGGTAACACAGATACGCAGTATTTT.